The sequence of this TCR beta chain was determined in a study of neurological immune-mediated disorders. Findings and caveats of the study: The multiple sclerosis repertoire cluster was not associated with any clinical or MRI feature, with the authors stating that larger cohorts are needed. The highest TCR clonal expansion occurred in HTLV-1-associated myelopathy; multiple sclerosis fell below healthy controls.

Trimming at V came to 7 bases and at J to 12 bases, leaving 11 bases not matched to a gene. The CDR3 is 12 amino acids. About this clonotype: Its antigen is not known. A much larger clonotype is one base distant, so this may be a read error.

From 15-18 subjects, each sequencing run yielded over 190 million TCR-beta sequences. MiXCR, applied by TCRdb to the 5' RACE reads, yields one record per CDR3 protein. The sample carries just over 95,000 distinct CDR3 sequences, around 3.3% recorded once. The study built unsorted libraries from 2 million PBMCs kept at -80 C. Sequencing used PBMCs. The chain carries TRBV12-3 or TRBV12-4 and TRBJ1-2; TRBD1 aligns across 7 bases. This TCR came from a woman aged 18-29 years with multiple sclerosis. The DNA for the CDR3 is TGTGCCAGCAACCAGGACAGGAAGGACCACACCTTC. Protein sequence: CASNQDRKDHTF.